One T cell receptor (beta chain) is described in this entry. The data are from a study of cytotoxic CD8 clonotypes in ibrutinib-treated CLL. The repertoire was sequenced with immunoSEQ multiplex PCR; TCRdb's copy has only in-frame clones and lacks some. The profile shows 120,000 to 150,000 clones, more than 85% of them singletons. The sample was PBMCs, taken after 12 months of ibrutinib treatment. This sequence was found in a human donor with chronic lymphocytic leukemia.

This chain's CDR3 is CASSQYFSYEQYF. CDR3 in DNA: TGTGCCAGCAGCCAGTATTTCTCCTACGAGCAGTACTTC. V and J are TRBV7-9 and TRBJ2-7, with no clear D. The CDR3 spans 13 residues. Germline assignment: CDR1 SEHNR and CDR2 FQNEAQ (reference sequence). V lost 5 bases to trimming and J lost 0 bases, with 8 bases between them. The full variable domain, with the rest looked up from reference TRBV7-9 and TRBJ2-7, is DTGVSQNPRHKITKRGQNVTFRCDPISEHNRLYWYRQTLGQGPEFLTYFQNEAQLEKSRLLSDRFSAERPKGSFSTLEIQRTEQGDSAMYLCASSQYFSYEQYFGPGTRLTVT.